What follows is one TCR beta chain and its context. This clonotype was recorded a few times. This receptor's antigen is unknown. No qualities accompany the bases; no much larger clone lies one base away. This sample is drawn from a study of blood T cells in healthy people across ages (dated by TCRdb to the mid-2010s). Regarding the research as a whole: In model experiments, template switching captured roughly one uniquely barcoded TCR beta cDNA molecule for every two T cells. The study measured age-related changes in TCR beta repertoire diversity using deep sequencing normalized with unique cDNA molecular identifiers. Four age groups were formed from the donors: young (average approximately 15 years), middle-aged (approximately 41), aged (roughly 59) and long-lived (more than 75). The study analyzed two additional independent replicas of 1 million unique cDNA reads from the same blood draw for two donors, one aged 18 to 30 and one aged 80 or older. Summary of the overall study and its limitations: Estimates of total diversity based on one million sequenced T cells were considered lower bounds and underestimates. Bulk unsorted PBMC profiling prevented conclusive comparison of naive and antigen-experienced compartments. Because donor CMV infection status was unknown, age-related changes in expanded clonotypes were potentially confounded. As age increased, observed TCR beta diversity per million T cells dropped in a roughly linear way, and a significant reduction was already evident by age 40. Observed TCR beta diversity correlated strongly with the percentage of naive T cells measured by flow cytometry. The long-lived group showed more naive CD4+ T cells, fewer expanded clones and increased TCR diversity than the aged group, suggesting age selection.

Ends trimmed: V by 3 bases, J by 5 bases; bases unmatched to a gene: 6. CDR1 SGHAT and CDR2 FQNNGV were looked up in the germline V gene. The CDR3 measures 16 amino acids from cysteine to phenylalanine. The only DNA kept is the CDR3, 48 bases in frame from the first base. The 39 donors, aged about 6 to 100 years, were systemically healthy Caucasian individuals from Russia. Ten milliliters of peripheral blood were drawn from each donor into EDTA-treated Vacutainer tubes. PBMCs were isolated by Ficoll-Paque density-gradient centrifugation, with at least 7 million obtained per sample. Trizol reagent was used to extract total RNA from PBMCs, with at least 6 micrograms per sample. Naive CD45RAhigh/CD27high T cell percentages were measured by flow cytometry on a PBMC aliquot from every donor. Library preparation was by 5' RACE. TCRdb lists the instrument as Illumina HiSeq 2500. A second PCR of roughly 7 to 11 cycles was performed with a sample-barcoded 5' primer and a J-beta primer mix. Each TCR beta cDNA molecule received a unique molecular identifier from a template-switch 5' adaptor carrying 12 random nucleotides. Each sample yielded at least 2.5 million CDR3-containing paired-end reads. First-strand cDNA synthesis was performed from all RNA using the Mint cDNA synthesis kit, with priming by a TRBC-specific oligonucleotide. All cDNA was treated with uracil-DNA glycosylase and then went through a first 18-cycle PCR with the universal primers M1SS and BC2_uni_R. Processing in the source paper ran as follows. Each sample was normalized by randomly selecting 1 million high-quality reads, each carrying a distinct molecular identifier. Reads sharing molecular identifiers were discarded rather than binned into consensus sequences. MiTCR, set to a Q25 quality threshold and the strictest error-elimination algorithm, was used for CDR3 identification, clonotype clustering and error correction. A nonparametric unseen species model with Euler transformation was used to estimate lower-bound total TCR beta diversity. The raw public data were reprocessed by TCRdb itself: fastp quality trimming at Q25, MiXCR clonotype calling, in-frame beta chains only. Identical CDR3 protein sequences are pooled into one entry, listed with their most common genes and DNA. The V and J calls here are based on TCRdb, not the publication. Recorded for this sample are around 780,000 distinct CDR3 sequences; roughly 24% of them occurred a single time. In total, the top ten clones hold around 3% of the sample.

The same specimen was also included in a second study, on T cells of mothers and their children. Drawing on the second study: The donors were nine systemically healthy Caucasian individuals, made up of three mothers and their six children. cDNA synthesis used all of the extracted RNA, with 1.5 ug of RNA in each 15 ul reaction. In the second PCR, the M1S primer added sample barcodes and 2-4 random nucleotides. More than 8.5 million TCR beta CDR3 reads were obtained from each mother, and roughly 3.1 million reads were obtained from each child. Thymic selection similarly shapes TCR recombination output in related and unrelated pairs, with minor effect from inherited differences. Normalized repertoire overlap in related mother-child pairs was always slightly higher than in unrelated mother-child pairs, but the difference was never significant. No persistent microchimeric T cell clones were found, with a detection sensitivity of approximately 100 clones per million clonotypes. The study used deep NGS to compare TCR beta repertoires of mothers and children, seeking features distinguishing related mother-child pairs from unrelated individuals. The mean age was about 37 +/- 4 years for the mothers and around 11 +/- 4 years for the children. Libraries were sequenced on Illumina HiSeq 2000 with 100+100 nt paired-end reads after adapter ligation with NEBNext reagents. Mother and child libraries were prepared a month apart and sequenced in separate runs to prevent cross-contamination. Between roughly 450,000 and 2,200,000 distinct TCR beta clonotypes were identified per donor. Naive TCR beta clonotypes were estimated from low-frequency clonotypes matched to each donor's FACS-determined naive share, without sorting.

This receptor was obtained from a boy younger than 18 in good health. The sequence joins TRBV11-2 to TRBJ2-5, with 13 central nucleotides matching TRBD2. Sequencing input: blood. For the CDR3, the sequence is CASSFTSGGARETQYF. At the DNA level, the sequence is TGTGCCAGCAGCTTCACTAGCGGGGGGGCTCGGGAGACCCAGTACTTC.